The 9 T cell receptor beta chains below come from one sample, sequenced in a study of CD8 T cells in Susac syndrome. Reverse transcription of roughly 0.45 to 1 ug RNA was performed with random hexamers. TCRdb processed the immunoSEQ multiplex PCR reads anew with MiXCR; each CDR3 protein has one entry. The table shows approximately 210,000 distinct CDR3 sequences, with 95% occurring only once. The sample taken for sequencing was CD4+ T cells from PBMCs. The receptors derive from a human donor with multiple sclerosis.

The V call is TRBV27, the J call TRBJ1-1; D unclear. Germline V lookup: CDR1 MNHEY, CDR2 SMNVEV (reference sequence). There are 15 residues in the CDR3. With 1 base removed from V and 1 base from J, the gap between germline ends came to 10 bases. In DNA, the CDR3 is TGTGCCAGCAGTTTATTTGGCAGGCGGAACACTGAAGCTTTCTTT. It translates to CASSLFGRRNTEAFF.

This chain links TRBV20-1 with TRBJ1-4; TRBD1 aligns across 9 bases. The CDR3 sequence is 14 residues long. Germline loops: CDR1 DFQATT, CDR2 SNEGSKA (reference sequence). With V trimmed by 1 base and J by 4 bases, 1 base remained unmatched. CDR3 DNA sequence: TGCAGTGCTAGAGCGGGACAGGGTAATGAAAAACTGTTTTTT. Translation: CSARAGQGNEKLFF.

The genes are TRBV7-9 and TRBJ1-5, with D maybe TRBD1 (5 bases). The CDR3 is 13 residues long. The germline gives CDR1 SEHNR, CDR2 FQNEAQ (reference sequence). Trimming stripped 5 bases from V and 3 bases from J, with 8 bases between. This CDR3 is CASSQGYNQPQHF. CDR3 DNA sequence: TGTGCCAGCAGCCAGGGTTACAATCAGCCCCAGCATTTT.

The rearrangement uses TRBV5-4 and TRBJ2-5; D not certain. Trimming pared 0 bases from V and 2 bases from J, leaving 8 bases between. CDR3 length: 14 residues. CDR1 SGHNT and CDR2 YYREEE come from the germline V gene (reference sequence). The chain's CDR3 is CASSLGRRQETQYF. The CDR3 DNA reads as TGTGCCAGCAGCTTGGGACGTAGGCAAGAGACCCAGTACTTC.

The chain recombines TRBV20-1 with TRBJ2-1; TRBD2 aligns across 7 bases. The CDR3 runs 15 residues. Germline V gives CDR1 DFQATT, CDR2 SNEGSKA (reference sequence). V lost 5 bases to trimming and J lost 1 base; unmatched junction nucleotides: 8. This CDR3 reads CSAHPTGRSYNEQFF. CDR3 in DNA: TGCAGTGCTCATCCCACCGGGAGGTCCTACAATGAGCAGTTCTTC.

This chain joins TRBV3-1 and TRBJ2-5, with D possibly being TRBD1 (5 bases). The V end lost 3 bases, the J end lost 2 bases, and 10 bases lay between the germline ends. CDR1 LGHDT and CDR2 YNNKEL come from the germline V gene (reference sequence). CDR3 length: 14 amino acids. For the CDR3, the DNA is TGTGCCAGCAGCCAGCCCCGACAGCAAGAGACCCAGTACTTC. It encodes CASSQPRQQETQYF.

The genes are TRBV12-3 or TRBV12-4 and TRBJ2-1, with 12 bases fitting TRBD2. The V and J ends lost 7 bases and 8 bases, in that order; junction bases with no gene match: 9. The CDR3 is 15 amino acids. The CDR3 coding sequence is TGTGCCAGCAAGAAAGGACTAGCGGGACGCGATGAGCAGTTCTTC. Protein product: CASKKGLAGRDEQFF.

The chain employs TRBV28 and TRBJ2-7; 9 bases agree with TRBD1. The trim removed 5 bases at V and 5 bases at J, leaving 10 bases unmatched. Per germline, CDR1 MDHEN and CDR2 SYDVKM. The CDR3 length is 15 residues. For the CDR3, the DNA is TGTGCCAGCAGTGGGGACAGGGTGGCGCGGAACGAGCAGTACTTC. This codes for CASSGDRVARNEQYF.

This chain joins TRBV29-1 and TRBJ2-3; D remains unclear. CDR1 and CDR2 (germline): SQVTM, ANQGSEA. Trimming left V 7 bases short and J 0 bases short, with 11 bases between. This CDR3 is 13 amino acids long. This CDR3 reads CSGQKGSTDTQYF. CDR3 DNA: TGCAGCGGCCAAAAAGGGAGCACAGATACGCAGTATTTT.